The 9 T cell receptor beta chains in this list originate from one sample, sequenced in a study of monozygotic twins with cystic fibrosis. Clones were sequenced by immunoSEQ multiplex PCR, and TCRdb holds only the in-frame ones, with some missing. This sample has about 9,600 clones, with about 89% found just once. Sequenced: blood. These receptors originate from a boy between 2 and 10 years old with cystic fibrosis.

V and J are TRBV7-9 and TRBJ2-5; D is uncertain. Trimming removed 1 base at V and 5 bases at J, with 8 bases between. The germline V gene encodes CDR1 SEHNR and CDR2 FQNEAQ (reference sequence). There are 13 residues in the CDR3. The chain's CDR3 is CASSLGVRETQYF. The CDR3 coding sequence is TGTGCCAGCAGCTTAGGAGTCCGTGAGACCCAGTACTTC.

The rearrangement joins TRBV6-5 to TRBJ1-6, with D possibly being TRBD1 (6 bases). The CDR3 runs to 16 residues. V lost 0 bases and J 7 bases, leaving 13 bases between the germline ends. Germline V lookup: CDR1 MNHEY, CDR2 SVGAGI. The CDR3 here is CASSYSRQGTNSPLHF. The CDR3 bases are TGTGCCAGCAGTTACTCGAGGCAGGGGACCAATTCACCCCTCCACTTT.

The V call is TRBV27, the J call TRBJ1-1; TRBD1 is a possible D gene (6 bases). Germline assignment: CDR1 MNHEY and CDR2 SMNVEV (reference sequence). Trimming pared 10 bases from V and 6 bases from J, leaving 18 bases between. CDR3 size: 13 residues. The CDR3 protein is CATGYRAGAEAFF. The CDR3 nucleotides read TGTGCCACCGGGTACAGGGCGGGGGCTGAAGCTTTCTTT.

In its sample, this clone was seen a few times. The chain employs TRBV6-5 and TRBJ1-6; D is undetermined. Germline-derived CDR1 and CDR2 are MNHEY and SVGAGI. The CDR3 has 15 amino acids. V dropped 6 bases and J dropped 1 base, with 10 bases sitting between them. The CDR3 is CASRAPGSYNSPLHF. The DNA of the CDR3 is TGTGCCAGCAGGGCTCCCGGGTCCTATAATTCACCCCTCCACTTT.

V usage is TRBV7-9 and J usage is TRBJ2-3, with a tentative D call TRBD1 (6 bases). The CDR3 totals 16 residues. V lost 1 base to trimming and J lost 3 bases, with 14 bases between them. CDR1 and CDR2 (germline): SEHNR, FQNEAQ (reference sequence). For the CDR3, the DNA is TGTGCCAGCAGCTTAGATTTCGGGACACCGACAGATACGCAGTATTTT. Translated: CASSLDFGTPTDTQYF.

The chain employs TRBV10-1 and TRBJ1-1; D not resolved. V lost 9 bases to trimming and J lost 2 bases, with 13 bases between them. The germline V gene has CDR1 WNHNN and CDR2 SYGVQD (reference sequence). This CDR3 has 13 amino acids. CDR3 sequence reads: CASSMDLNTEAFF. Here the CDR3 DNA reads TGCGCCAGTTCGATGGACCTTAACACTGAAGCTTTCTTT.

The rearrangement links TRBV18 to TRBJ2-7; TRBD2 aligns across 7 bases. CDR3 length: 14 amino acids. V lost 6 bases, J lost 2 bases, and 7 bases stayed unmatched. CDR1 and CDR2 (germline): KGHSH, LQKENI. CDR3 DNA sequence: TGTGCCAGCTCTCTTGAGGCGGGGGCCTACGAGCAGTACTTC. Translation gives CASSLEAGAYEQYF.

The chain uses TRBV13 and TRBJ1-1; no clear D gene. Germline V gene sequence: CDR1 PRHDT, CDR2 FYEKMQ (reference sequence). CDR3 length: 14 amino acids. V was shortened by 6 bases and J by 0 bases, with 11 bases between the two germline ends. CDR3 coding DNA: TGTGCCAGCAGTCCCACTGTCTTGAACACTGAAGCTTTCTTT. Protein product: CASSPTVLNTEAFF.

V gene TRBV2 combines with J gene TRBJ1-2, with D maybe TRBD1 (5 bases). Germline values: CDR1 SNHLY, CDR2 FYNNEI. The V end was cut by 2 bases, the J end by 6 bases, with 19 bases between. CDR3 length equals 16 residues. CDR3 in amino acids: CASSESPRGTEDGYTF. The CDR3 region has the DNA TGTGCCAGCAGTGAAAGCCCCCGGGGGACTGAGGATGGCTACACCTTC.